The subject of this entry is one TCR beta chain. Donors of Cohort 3 who recovered were those that had two negative PCRs, clearance, or symptom resolution. As handled by the study authors: From reference gene primer amplification, estimates of nucleated cell counts were derived. The repertoire was sequenced with immunoSEQ multiplex PCR; TCRdb's copy has only in-frame clones and lacks some. The V and J calls and clone size were taken over from that table, and D and trimming were inferred from the DNA. The data contain around 300,000 clones, about nine tenths of them singletons. This record comes from a study of blood T cell repertoires in COVID-19. V lost 4 bases to trimming and J lost 10 bases; unmatched junction nucleotides: 4. Germline loops: CDR1 KGHSY, CDR2 FQNENV. The CDR3 runs to 13 residues.

The source material was PBMCs or T cells enriched from blood (not recorded which). V and J are TRBV16 and TRBJ2-5; 12 bases fit TRBD2. The receptor was derived from a woman aged 55-70 years who had recovered from COVID-19. CDR3 DNA: TGTGCCAGCAGCCCCCAGGGACTAGCGGGCCAGTACTTC. This sequence encodes CASSPQGLAGQYF.